This TCR beta chain originates from a study of blood T cell repertoires in COVID-19. About the research overall: Italy, Spain and the United States were the sources of the convalescent and acute COVID-19 samples.

For this clone: Other DNA sequences in the sample encode the same CDR3.

Germline assignment: CDR1 SGHAT and CDR2 FQNNGV. The CDR3 spans 13 residues. The germline V and J ends were trimmed by 3 bases and 0 bases, with 5 bases remaining between them. The Seattle patients, enrolled during active infection, were followed longitudinally. Study processing details: Amplified reference gene primers provided the basis for estimating nucleated cell counts. Some clones are missing from TCRdb's copy, which holds only in-frame ones; the method was immunoSEQ multiplex PCR. Clone size and the V and J calls come from that table; the DNA yielded D and trimming. This sample has around 130,000 clones, with 65% to 85% found just once.

What was sequenced was peripheral blood. This sequence was found in a man in his thirties or forties with COVID-19, enrolled during active disease. The gene calls are TRBV11-2 and TRBJ1-1; D gene uncertain. This CDR3 is CASSLGVNTEAFF. In nucleotides, the CDR3 is TGTGCCAGCAGCTTGGGAGTGAACACTGAAGCTTTCTTT.